Following are 31 T cell receptor beta chains from one sample sequenced in a study of cytomegalovirus exposure and HLA in healthy donors. This PCR relied on a set of 60 Vbeta primers and 13 Jbeta primers. TCRdb's table, derived via immunoSEQ multiplex PCR, lists solely in-frame clones and lacks some. The sample holds around 150,000 clones; 68% are singletons and the top ten take roughly 1.5%. Sequences were obtained from PBMCs. Receptors originate from a man aged 45-60 years in good health and CMV-seronegative.

The rearrangement links TRBV7-2 to TRBJ1-2; no reliable D call. There are 15 residues in the CDR3. Germline V CDR1 and CDR2: SGHTA, FQGNSA. V shed 0 bases and J shed 5 bases, with 13 bases lying between them. The CDR3: CASSLAPLQSYGYTF. Written as DNA, the CDR3 is TGTGCCAGCAGCTTAGCGCCATTACAGTCATATGGCTACACCTTC.

CDR3 region: CASSPPTGNQPQHF. The CDR3 bases are TGTGCCAGCTCACCACCGACAGGGAATCAGCCCCAGCATTTT. The chain employs TRBV18 and TRBJ1-5, with TRBD1 identical over 7 bases. This CDR3 has 14 amino acids. V gave up 0 bases and J gave up 4 bases; unmatched junction bases: 0. Germline CDR1 is KGHSH and CDR2 is LQKENI.

The CDR3 region is CASSPLGGGLSNQPQHF. DNA for the CDR3: TGTGCCAGCAGCCCCCTCGGCGGGGGTTTGAGCAATCAGCCCCAGCATTTT. This chain connects TRBV5-4 to TRBJ1-5; TRBD1 is a possible D gene (5 bases). The CDR3 extends over 17 amino acids. Trimming pared 4 bases from V and 1 base from J, leaving 18 bases between. Germline CDR1 is SGHNT and CDR2 is YYREEE (reference sequence).

The chain has TRBV4-1 and TRBJ1-5; maybe TRBD1 (5 bases). The germline gives CDR1 MGHRA, CDR2 YSYEKL. The CDR3 has 16 amino acids. The V gene lost 1 base and the J gene lost 1 base, with 11 bases spanning the gap. CDR3 in amino acids: CASSQVAGMSNQPQHF. As DNA, the CDR3 is TGCGCCAGCAGCCAAGTGGCAGGGATGAGCAATCAGCCCCAGCATTTT.

The V call is TRBV7-2, the J call TRBJ1-3, with TRBD1 as a possible D gene (5 bases). Looked up from germline, CDR1 is SGHTA and CDR2 is FQGNSA. The V gene lost 5 bases and the J gene lost 8 bases, with 19 bases spanning the gap. CDR3 length: 15 residues. The CDR3 DNA sequence: TGTGCCAGCAGCCCGGACAACCTCTCTCGCTACACCATATATTTT. Amino acid sequence: CASSPDNLSRYTIYF.

Points on this clone: Other DNA sequences within the sample encode an identical CDR3. The chain carries TRBV7-2 and TRBJ2-2; TRBD1 might be the D (5 bases). V was clipped by 1 base and J by 0 bases, with 6 bases between them. This CDR3 spans 15 amino acids. Germline V CDR1 and CDR2: SGHTA, FQGNSA. CDR3 sequence: CASSLGTPNTGELFF. Written as DNA, the CDR3 is TGTGCCAGCAGCTTAGGGACACCGAACACCGGGGAGCTGTTTTTT.

The chain joins TRBV5-1 to TRBJ1-5; 8 nucleotides agree with TRBD1. Germline CDR1 SGHRS, CDR2 YFSETQ. V shed 4 bases and J 2 bases; nucleotides not matched to a gene: 5. CDR3 length: 15 residues. CDR3 sequence: CASSLQGDGNQPQHF. DNA of the CDR3: TGCGCCAGCAGCCTACAGGGGGACGGCAATCAGCCCCAGCATTTT.

This sequence joins TRBV5-1 and TRBJ1-6, with a weak D call TRBD1 (6 bases). This CDR3 contains 15 residues. Germline CDR1 reads SGHRS; CDR2 reads YFSETQ. The V and J ends lost 0 bases and 10 bases respectively, with 14 bases between them. CDR3 region: CASSLDWGRNSPLHF. The CDR3 bases are TGCGCCAGCAGCTTGGACTGGGGGCGAAACTCACCCCTCCACTTT.

The V gene is TRBV2, the J gene TRBJ2-2; possibly TRBD1 for D (6 bases). Per germline, CDR1 SNHLY and CDR2 FYNNEI. This CDR3 has 15 residues. V shed 3 bases and J shed 4 bases, with 12 bases lying between them. The CDR3 spells CASSEQGLVTGELFF. The CDR3 DNA sequence: TGTGCCAGCAGTGAGCAGGGGTTGGTCACCGGGGAGCTGTTTTTT.

This clone was picked up one time. The V call is TRBV5-1, the J call TRBJ2-5; TRBD2 is a possible D gene (6 bases). Germline CDR1 reads SGHRS; CDR2 reads YFSETQ. This CDR3 has 14 amino acids. V was clipped by 2 bases and J by 4 bases, with 12 bases between them. In DNA, the CDR3 is TGCGCCAGCAGCTTCGAGGGGAGGAGAGAGACCCAGTACTTC. This gives the protein CASSFEGRRETQYF.

Here the CDR3 DNA reads TGTGCCAGTAGTTTACATCCGGGAGAGACCCAGTACTTC. Translated: CASSLHPGETQYF. The rearrangement links TRBV19 to TRBJ2-5; D remains ambiguous. The ends were cut back, 5 bases at V and 4 bases at J, with 11 bases in the middle. This CDR3 is built from 13 residues. Germline V gives CDR1 LNHDA, CDR2 SQIVND (reference sequence). The variable domain in full, completed from reference TRBV19 and TRBJ2-5, reads DGGITQSPKYLFRKEGQNVTLSCEQNLNHDAMYWYRQDPGQGLRLIYYSQIVNDFQKGDIAEGYSVSREKKESFPLTVTSAQKNPTAFYLCASSLHPGETQYFGPGTRLLVL.

The V and J genes are TRBV10-3 and TRBJ1-2; the D gene is possibly TRBD1 (5 bases). This CDR3 is built from 16 residues. The V end lost 2 bases, the J end lost 5 bases, and 18 bases lay between the germline ends. Germline V CDR1 and CDR2: ENHRY, SYGVKD. The CDR3 nucleotides are TGTGCCATCAGTGAGCCGTTACCCAGGGAAGGATATGGCTACACCTTC. Protein sequence: CAISEPLPREGYGYTF.

The genes are TRBV29-1 and TRBJ1-2; D may be TRBD1 (6 bases). Germline V lookup: CDR1 SQVTM, CDR2 ANQGSEA. CDR3 size: 11 residues. Trimming took 4 bases from V and 4 from J, leaving 7 bases between them. The CDR3 loop is CSVVQGYGYTF. In DNA, the CDR3 is TGCAGCGTTGTACAGGGCTATGGCTACACCTTC.

The chain employs TRBV28 and TRBJ2-7, with a tentative D call TRBD2 (5 bases). CDR3 length: 14 amino acids. Trimming pared 6 bases from V and 3 bases from J, leaving 15 bases between. The V gene's germline CDR1 is MDHEN and CDR2 SYDVKM. The CDR3 region has the DNA TGTGCCAGCAGCCAAGGAGGCAGAAACTACGAGCAGTACTTC. Its protein product is CASSQGGRNYEQYF.

V and J are TRBV25-1 and TRBJ2-7, with D perhaps TRBD1 (6 bases). This CDR3 has 15 residues. In germline, CDR1 is MGHDK, CDR2 SYGVNS. The V end was cut by 6 bases, the J end by 1 base, with 16 bases between. CDR3 residues: CASSDPGHGSYEQYF. Here the CDR3 DNA reads TGTGCCAGCAGCGACCCGGGACATGGTTCCTACGAGCAGTACTTC.

This clone was seen only once. Relative to the germline gene, one junction end is altered; a read error may explain this. The chain has TRBV6-4 and TRBJ2-3; D possibly corresponds to TRBD1 (6 bases). This CDR3 spans 13 amino acids. Germline CDR1 reads MRHNA; CDR2 reads SNTAGT. The CDR3 here is CASSDSTGINAHF. The CDR3, as DNA: TGTGCCAGCAGTGACTCGACAGGAATAAACGCCCATTTT.

Only a few counts were recorded for this clone. The chain joins TRBV18 to TRBJ2-7, with TRBD1 matching 11 bases. Germline CDR1 reads KGHSH; CDR2 reads LQKENI. The V gene end was trimmed by 3 bases and the J gene end by 3 bases; junction bases not matched to a gene: 7. The CDR3 runs 16 residues. DNA of the CDR3: TGTGCCAGCTCACCTCCCCGGGGGACAGGGGGCTACGAGCAGTACTTC. Residues: CASSPPRGTGGYEQYF.

V is TRBV18 and J is TRBJ2-7, with TRBD1 as a possible D gene (6 bases). Deletions cut 5 bases from V and 7 bases from J, with 9 bases between. This CDR3 comprises 11 residues. CDR1 and CDR2 (germline): KGHSH, LQKENI. The CDR3 loop reads CASSERGEQYF. In DNA form, the CDR3 reads TGTGCCAGCTCAGAGAGGGGGGAGCAGTACTTC.

V gene TRBV5-6 combines with J gene TRBJ2-3; 8 positions agree with TRBD1. After removal of 2 bases from V and 4 bases from J, the junction contained 6 bases not matched to a gene. CDR1 is SGHDT and CDR2 is YYEEEE in the germline V gene. This CDR3 has 15 amino acids. The CDR3 nucleotides read TGTGCCAGCAGCTTCCGGACAGGGTCATCAGATACGCAGTATTTT. Translation: CASSFRTGSSDTQYF.

This clone was counted a few times. The DNA for the CDR3 is TGCGCCAGCAGCTTGCCTCCGGGGGGAGGATCAGATACGCAGTATTTT. Translating it yields CASSLPPGGGSDTQYF. The J gene is TRBJ2-3, the V gene TRBV5-1; 7 bases are shared with TRBD2. J lost 4 bases, V lost 1 base, and 9 bases had no gene match. In germline, CDR1 is SGHRS, CDR2 YFSETQ. The CDR3 sequence is 16 residues long.

Details on this clone: The same CDR3 arises from other DNA sequences in this sample as well. CDR3 sequence reads: CASSEAGTGGRGYTF. DNA of the CDR3: TGTGCCAGCAGTGAGGCCGGGACGGGGGGGAGAGGCTACACCTTC. The chain joins TRBV6-1 to TRBJ1-2; maybe TRBD1 (5 bases). Germline CDR1 MNHNS, CDR2 SASEGT. The CDR3 loop spans 15 amino acids. V was pared by 3 bases and J by 8 bases, with 19 bases between.

This sequence joins TRBV12-2 and TRBJ1-2. TRBV12-2 is classified as a pseudogene. CDR3 length: 15 residues. CDR3 region: CASRLGGGLSYGYTF. The CDR3 nucleotides are TGTGCAAGTCGCTTAGGTGGCGGCCTTTCCTATGGCTACACCTTC.

The genes are TRBV19 and TRBJ2-2, with D unclear. The CDR3 is made up of 14 amino acids. Trimming shortened V by 1 base and J by 1 base, and 4 bases separated the two germline ends. The germline V gene has CDR1 LNHDA and CDR2 SQIVND (reference sequence). CDR3 bases: TGTGCCAGTAGTATAGGAGAGAACACCGGGGAGCTGTTTTTT. Residues: CASSIGENTGELFF.

This clone showed up just a few times. The chain links TRBV6-5 to TRBJ2-5; D is perhaps TRBD1 (8 bases). CDR3 size: 15 residues. Germline loops: CDR1 MNHEY, CDR2 SVGAGI. Trimming shortened V by 2 bases and J by 5 bases, and 15 bases separated the two germline ends. Here the CDR3 reads CASSYGQGLKETQYF. The CDR3 DNA reads as TGTGCCAGCAGTTACGGACAGGGACTAAAGGAGACCCAGTACTTC.

The chain couples TRBV15 to TRBJ1-5, with 8 bases lining up with TRBD1. CDR1 is LNHNV, CDR2 YYDKDF, per germline (reference sequence). The CDR3 covers 17 residues. J lost 1 base, V lost 3 bases, and 8 bases had no gene match. CDR3 region: CATSSDRGPRSNQPQHF. The CDR3 DNA reads as TGTGCCACCAGCAGCGACAGGGGACCTAGGAGCAATCAGCCCCAGCATTTT.

There are a few counts of this clone. This chain connects TRBV16 to TRBJ1-5; D is unresolved. V dropped 4 bases and J dropped 5 bases, with 15 bases sitting between them. The V gene's germline CDR1 is KGHSY and CDR2 FQNENV. The CDR3 consists of 15 residues. The CDR3, as DNA: TGTGCCAGCAGCCCCTTTTTGGGAGGCGATCAGCCCCAGCATTTT. This codes for CASSPFLGGDQPQHF.

The chain uses TRBV5-4 and TRBJ2-1, with a weak D call TRBD2 (7 bases). CDR1 and CDR2 from the germline V gene are SGHNT and YYREEE (reference sequence). The CDR3 has 15 amino acids. The V end lost 3 bases, the J end lost 4 bases, and 14 bases lay between the germline ends. The CDR3 DNA is TGTGCCAGCAGCTCGCGGGGGCCCGTATACAATGAGCAGTTCTTC. This sequence encodes CASSSRGPVYNEQFF.

This clone was seen only a few times. The chain couples TRBV5-6 to TRBJ1-3, with TRBD1 matching over 7 bases. The CDR3 totals 16 residues. The germline V gene encodes CDR1 SGHDT and CDR2 YYEEEE. Trimming removed 1 base from V and 4 bases from J; junction bases left unmatched: 8. The DNA for the CDR3 is TGTGCCAGCAGCTTGTTGACAGGGACGGTCGGAAACACCATATATTTT. It specifies CASSLLTGTVGNTIYF.

The chain joins TRBV10-3 to TRBJ2-1; 9 nucleotides align to TRBD1. The CDR3 totals 15 residues. CDR1 is ENHRY and CDR2 is SYGVKD in the germline V gene. Losses at the gene ends were 2 bases for V and 8 bases for J; bases not matched to a gene: 7. The chain's CDR3 is CAISERGQGQHEQFF. The DNA for the CDR3 is TGTGCCATCAGTGAGCGGGGACAGGGTCAGCATGAGCAGTTCTTC.

This clone was observed a single time. The chain is built from TRBV11-2 and TRBJ1-1; D perhaps matches TRBD1 (6 bases). This CDR3 contains 13 residues. Germline-derived CDR1 and CDR2 are SGHAT and FQNNGV. V was clipped by 5 bases and J by 0 bases, with 7 bases between them. The CDR3 spells CASSGTLNTEAFF. CDR3 nucleotides: TGTGCCAGCAGCGGGACATTGAACACTGAAGCTTTCTTT. Based on the CDR3 plus reference TRBV11-2 and TRBJ1-1, the full variable domain is EAGVAQSPRYKIIEKRQSVAFWCNPISGHATLYWYQQILGQGPKLLIQFQNNGVVDDSQLPKDRFSAERLKGVDSTLKIQPAKLEDSAVYLCASSGTLNTEAFFGQGTRLTVV.

V is TRBV6-5 and J is TRBJ1-2; the D is unclear. Germline CDR1 reads MNHEY; CDR2 reads SVGAGI. Trimming took off 0 bases at V and 7 bases at J, with 15 bases between the two ends. The CDR3 loop spans 15 amino acids. The CDR3 here is CASSYSPRSIVGYTF. In DNA form, the CDR3 reads TGTGCCAGCAGTTACTCCCCCAGGTCGATTGTTGGCTACACCTTC.